Shown below are 12 T cell receptor beta chains from a single sample sequenced in a study of T cells in Graves' hyperthyroidism and ophthalmopathy. RNA transcripts gave rise to amplified TCR beta CDR3 regions. HTBI primers drove first-round RT-PCR of the TCR CDR3. TCRdb reprocessed the multiplex PCR reads with MiXCR, giving one entry per CDR3 protein. This sample yields approximately 640,000 distinct CDR3 sequences, of which under 20% are seen a single time; around 4% belongs to the top ten. Source material: blood. The receptors shown here come from a woman aged 25 to 39 with Graves' hyperthyroidism.

This clonotype was seen more than once but under ten times. V is TRBV27 and J is TRBJ2-3; 12 bases match TRBD2. This CDR3 spans 16 amino acids. In germline, CDR1 is MNHEY, CDR2 SMNVEV (reference sequence). V lost 6 bases to trimming and J lost 0 bases; unmatched junction nucleotides: 4. This CDR3 is CASSELAGGSTDTQYF. In DNA, the CDR3 is TGTGCCAGCAGCGAACTAGCGGGAGGTAGCACAGATACGCAGTATTTT.

For this clonotype: Possible read error: a much larger clone is one base away. V usage is TRBV29-1 and J usage is TRBJ2-3; the D gene is possibly TRBD1 (7 bases). Trimming left V 0 bases short and J 7 bases short, with 20 bases between. Per germline, CDR1 SQVTM and CDR2 ANQGSEA. The CDR3 has 16 residues. The CDR3: CSVEEEGAPERNTQYF. Written as DNA, the CDR3 is TGCAGCGTTGAAGAGGAGGGGGCCCCGGAAAGAAATACGCAGTATTTT.

This clonotype has ten or more counts. This sequence joins TRBV30 and TRBJ1-5; D unclear. Per the germline V gene, CDR1 is GTSNPN and CDR2 is SVGIG (reference sequence). The V gene lost 2 bases and the J gene lost 3 bases, with 8 bases spanning the gap. The CDR3 spans 13 residues. For the CDR3, the DNA is TGTGCCTGGAGTTACATGGACAATCAGCCCCAGCATTTT. Protein product: CAWSYMDNQPQHF.

The chain recombines TRBV7-2 with TRBJ2-1; D may be TRBD2 (5 bases). V was shortened by 3 bases and J by 8 bases, with 11 bases between the two germline ends. This CDR3 spans 13 amino acids. In germline, CDR1 is SGHTA, CDR2 FQGNSA. The CDR3 DNA reads as TGTGCCAGCAGCTTGACTATCGTCTATGAGCAGTTCTTC. It specifies CASSLTIVYEQFF. The entire variable domain, with the rest obtained from reference TRBV7-2 and TRBJ2-1, is as follows: GAGVSQSPSNKVTEKGKDVELRCDPISGHTALYWYRQSLGQGLEFLIYFQGNSAPDKSGLPSDRFSAERTGGSVSTLTIQRTQQEDSAVYLCASSLTIVYEQFFGPGTRLTVL.

This clonotype was counted ten times or more. Relative to the germline gene, one junction end is altered; a read error may explain this. V and J are TRBV12-3 or TRBV12-4 and TRBJ1-2; maybe TRBD1 (5 bases). The CDR3 covers 13 residues. CDR3 nucleotide sequence: TGTGCCAGCAGCTTAGGGGCGGGCTATGGCTACACCTTC. Its translation: CASSLGAGYGYTF.

For the CDR3, the DNA is TGTGCCTGGAGTCGTGCGAAAACTGGGGCCAACGTCCTGACTTTC. This sequence encodes CAWSRAKTGANVLTF. The chain carries TRBV30 and TRBJ2-6; D unresolved. Germline V lookup: CDR1 GTSNPN, CDR2 SVGIG (reference sequence). This CDR3 spans 15 amino acids. Trimming took off 2 bases at V and 2 bases at J, with 10 bases between the two ends.

The rearrangement links TRBV19 to TRBJ1-5; D gene uncertain. Germline-derived CDR1 and CDR2 are LNHDA and SQIVND (reference sequence). The CDR3 runs 15 residues. Deletions cut 5 bases from V and 6 bases from J, with 17 bases between. This chain's CDR3 is CASSGETKGAQPQHF. DNA of the CDR3: TGTGCCAGTAGTGGTGAGACAAAAGGTGCTCAGCCCCAGCATTTT.

This clonotype has a count of ten or more. The chain couples TRBV28 to TRBJ1-2; D is perhaps TRBD1 (5 bases). Trimming stripped 1 base from V and 3 bases from J, with 9 bases between. The CDR3 consists of 14 residues. Germline CDR1 reads MDHEN; CDR2 reads SYDVKM. CDR3 in DNA: TGTGCCAGCAGTTTATCAGACAGATACTATGGCTACACCTTC. Translation gives CASSLSDRYYGYTF.

This chain joins TRBV7-9 and TRBJ2-7, with D unclear. V shed 8 bases and J shed 5 bases, with 13 bases lying between them. Per the germline V gene, CDR1 is SEHNR and CDR2 is FQNEAQ (reference sequence). The CDR3 loop spans 12 amino acids. The CDR3 DNA reads as TGTGCCAGCGAACTGCTCCTCGACGAGCAGTACTTC. Translation gives CASELLLDEQYF.

This clonotype was recorded many times. V is TRBV5-1 and J is TRBJ2-7; no firm D call. The germline V and J ends were trimmed by 0 bases and 0 bases, with 13 bases remaining between them. The germline V gene encodes CDR1 SGHRS and CDR2 YFSETQ. This CDR3 is 16 amino acids long. CDR3 region: CASSLAADLPSYEQYF. CDR3 DNA sequence: TGCGCCAGCAGCTTGGCCGCGGATTTACCCTCCTACGAGCAGTACTTC.

The chain uses TRBV20-1 and TRBJ1-6; a weak D match, TRBD1 (6 bases). Looked up from germline, CDR1 is DFQATT and CDR2 is SNEGSKA (reference sequence). The CDR3 sequence is 13 residues long. Trimming took off 1 base at V and 14 bases at J, with 15 bases between the two ends. CDR3 DNA: TGCAGTGCTAGAGTCTCAGGGGAGAAATCCCTCCACTTT. This sequence encodes CSARVSGEKSLHF.

The rearrangement joins TRBV12-3 or TRBV12-4 to TRBJ1-2, with 9 nucleotides matching TRBD1. This CDR3 has 13 amino acids. With 8 bases clipped from V and 8 bases from J, the junction kept 9 bases outside the gene matches. The CDR3 region has the DNA TGTGCCAGCTTTACAGGGGGCTTGGGCGGCTACACCTTC. Protein sequence: CASFTGGLGGYTF.